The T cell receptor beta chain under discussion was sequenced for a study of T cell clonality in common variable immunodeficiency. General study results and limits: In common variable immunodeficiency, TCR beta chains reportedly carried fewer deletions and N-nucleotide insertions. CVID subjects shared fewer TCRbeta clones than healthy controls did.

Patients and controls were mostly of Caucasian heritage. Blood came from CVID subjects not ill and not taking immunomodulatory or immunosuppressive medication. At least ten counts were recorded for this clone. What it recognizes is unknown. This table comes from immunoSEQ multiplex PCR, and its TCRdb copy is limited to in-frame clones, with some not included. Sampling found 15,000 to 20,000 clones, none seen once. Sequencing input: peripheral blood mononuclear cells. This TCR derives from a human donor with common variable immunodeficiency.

CDR3: CASSLLAGGYNEQFF. The CDR3 DNA, read in part, is TGTGCCAGCAGCTTGCTAGCGGGAGGCTACAATGAG. This rearrangement joins TRBV5-5 to TRBJ2-1; TRBD2 matches 11 bases. The CDR3 end lies 3 residues beyond the end of the read and is filled in from the germline J gene. V shed 1 base and J 3 bases; nucleotides not matched to a gene: 0. This CDR3 has 15 amino acids. Germline values: CDR1 SGHKS, CDR2 YYEKEE (reference sequence).